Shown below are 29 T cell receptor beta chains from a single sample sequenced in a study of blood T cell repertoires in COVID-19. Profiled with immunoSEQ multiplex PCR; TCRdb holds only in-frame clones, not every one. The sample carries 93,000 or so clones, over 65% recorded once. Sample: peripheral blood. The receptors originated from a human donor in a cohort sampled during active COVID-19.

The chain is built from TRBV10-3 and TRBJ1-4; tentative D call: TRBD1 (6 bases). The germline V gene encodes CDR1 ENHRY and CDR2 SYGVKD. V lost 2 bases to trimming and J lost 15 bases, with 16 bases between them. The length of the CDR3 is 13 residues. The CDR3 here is CAISEGQRDIMFF. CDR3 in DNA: TGTGCCATCAGTGAGGGGCAGCGGGACATTATGTTTTTT.

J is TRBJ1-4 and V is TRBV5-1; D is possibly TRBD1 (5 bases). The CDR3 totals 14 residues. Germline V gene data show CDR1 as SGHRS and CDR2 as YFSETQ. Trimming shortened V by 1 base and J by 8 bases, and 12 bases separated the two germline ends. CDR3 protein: CASSLQGYGEKLFF. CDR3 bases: TGCGCCAGCAGCTTGCAGGGTTATGGGGAAAAACTGTTTTTT.

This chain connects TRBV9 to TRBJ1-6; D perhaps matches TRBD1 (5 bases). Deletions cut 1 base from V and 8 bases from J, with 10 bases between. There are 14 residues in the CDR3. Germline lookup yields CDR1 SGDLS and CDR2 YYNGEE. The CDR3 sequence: CASSVRGEDSPLHF. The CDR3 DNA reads TGTGCCAGCAGCGTAAGGGGCGAAGATTCACCCCTCCACTTT.

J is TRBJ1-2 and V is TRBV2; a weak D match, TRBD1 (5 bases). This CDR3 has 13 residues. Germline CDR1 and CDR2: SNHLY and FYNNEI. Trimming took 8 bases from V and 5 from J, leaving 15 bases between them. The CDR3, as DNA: TGTGCCAGCCTCGGGGGAAGTGGATATGGCTACACCTTC. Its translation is CASLGGSGYGYTF.

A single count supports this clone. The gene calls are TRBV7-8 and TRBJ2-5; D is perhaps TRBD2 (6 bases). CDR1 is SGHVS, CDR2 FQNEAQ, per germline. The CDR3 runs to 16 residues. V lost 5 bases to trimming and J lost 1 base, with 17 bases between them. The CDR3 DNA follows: TGTGCCAGCAGCCCAAGGTTCAGGGAGGCCCAAGAGACCCAGTACTTC. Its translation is CASSPRFREAQETQYF.

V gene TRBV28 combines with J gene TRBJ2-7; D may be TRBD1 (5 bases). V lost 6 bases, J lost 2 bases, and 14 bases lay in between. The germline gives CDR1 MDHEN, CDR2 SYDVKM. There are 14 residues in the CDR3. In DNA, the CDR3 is TGTGCCAGCAGGGGGCGCCAGGCCACCTACGAGCAGTACTTC. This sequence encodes CASRGRQATYEQYF. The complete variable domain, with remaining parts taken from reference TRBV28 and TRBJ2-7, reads DVKVTQSSRYLVKRTGEKVFLECVQDMDHENMFWYRQDPGLGLRLIYFSYDVKMKEKGDIPEGYSVSREKKERFSLILESASTNQTSMYLCASRGRQATYEQYFGPGTRLTVT.

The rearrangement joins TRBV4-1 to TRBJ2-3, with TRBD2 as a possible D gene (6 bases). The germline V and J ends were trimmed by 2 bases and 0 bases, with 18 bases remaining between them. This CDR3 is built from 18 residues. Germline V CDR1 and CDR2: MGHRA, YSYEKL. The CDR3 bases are TGCGCCAGCAGCCAACTACCGGCGGGGCTGACTAGCACAGATACGCAGTATTTT. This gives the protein CASSQLPAGLTSTDTQYF.

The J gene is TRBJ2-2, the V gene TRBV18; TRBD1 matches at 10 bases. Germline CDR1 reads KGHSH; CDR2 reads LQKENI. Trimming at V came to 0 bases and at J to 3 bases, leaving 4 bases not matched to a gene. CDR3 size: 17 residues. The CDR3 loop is CASSPPFGTGDTGELFF. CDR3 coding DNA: TGTGCCAGCTCACCACCATTCGGGACAGGGGACACCGGGGAGCTGTTTTTT.

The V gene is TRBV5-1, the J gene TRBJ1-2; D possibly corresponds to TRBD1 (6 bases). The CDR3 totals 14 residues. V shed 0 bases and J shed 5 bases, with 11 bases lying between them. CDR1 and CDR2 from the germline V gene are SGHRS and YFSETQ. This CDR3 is CASSLVVGHYGYTF. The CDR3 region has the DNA TGCGCCAGCAGCTTGGTTGTGGGACATTATGGCTACACCTTC.

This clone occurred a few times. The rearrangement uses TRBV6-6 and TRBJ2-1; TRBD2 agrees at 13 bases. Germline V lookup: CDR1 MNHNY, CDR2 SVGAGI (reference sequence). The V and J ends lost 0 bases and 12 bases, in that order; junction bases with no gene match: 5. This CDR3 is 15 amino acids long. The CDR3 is CASSYSPTSGGLQFF. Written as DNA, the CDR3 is TGTGCCAGCAGTTACTCTCCGACTAGCGGGGGGTTGCAGTTCTTC.

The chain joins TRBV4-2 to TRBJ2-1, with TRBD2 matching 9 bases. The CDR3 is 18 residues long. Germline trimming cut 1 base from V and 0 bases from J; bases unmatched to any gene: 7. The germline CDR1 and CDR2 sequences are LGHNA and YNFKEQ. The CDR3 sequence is CASSQVRSGGSSYNEQFF. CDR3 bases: TGTGCCAGCAGCCAAGTACGAAGCGGGGGGAGCTCCTACAATGAGCAGTTCTTC.

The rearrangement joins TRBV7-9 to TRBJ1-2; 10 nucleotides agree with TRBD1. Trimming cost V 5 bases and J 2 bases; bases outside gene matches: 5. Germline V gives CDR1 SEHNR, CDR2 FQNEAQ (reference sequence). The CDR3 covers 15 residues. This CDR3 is CASSPRDRGNYGYTF. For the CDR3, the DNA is TGTGCCAGCAGCCCGAGGGACAGGGGAAACTATGGCTACACCTTC.

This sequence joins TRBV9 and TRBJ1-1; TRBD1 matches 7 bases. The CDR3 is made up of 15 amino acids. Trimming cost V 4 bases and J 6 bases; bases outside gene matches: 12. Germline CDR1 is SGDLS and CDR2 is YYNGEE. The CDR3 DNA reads TGTGCCAGCAGCCCGAATTGGAACAGGGGAGCTGAAGCTTTCTTT. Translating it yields CASSPNWNRGAEAFF.

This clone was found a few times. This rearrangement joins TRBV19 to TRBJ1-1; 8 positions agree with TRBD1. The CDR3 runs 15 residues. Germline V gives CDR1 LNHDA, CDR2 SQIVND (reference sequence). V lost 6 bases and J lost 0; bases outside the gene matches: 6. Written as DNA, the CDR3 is TGTGCCAGTAGATTACAGGGGGAAGTGAACACTGAAGCTTTCTTT. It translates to CASRLQGEVNTEAFF.

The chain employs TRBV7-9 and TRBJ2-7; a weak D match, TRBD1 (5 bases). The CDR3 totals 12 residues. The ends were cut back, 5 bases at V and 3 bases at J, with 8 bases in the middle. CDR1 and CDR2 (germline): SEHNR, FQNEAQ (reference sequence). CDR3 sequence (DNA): TGTGCCAGCAGCGTAGACAGCTACGAGCAGTACTTC. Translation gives CASSVDSYEQYF.

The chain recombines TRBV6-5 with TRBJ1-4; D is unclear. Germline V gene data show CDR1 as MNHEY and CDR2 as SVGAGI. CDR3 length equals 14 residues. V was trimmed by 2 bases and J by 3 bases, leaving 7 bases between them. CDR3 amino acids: CASSYGGSNEKLFF. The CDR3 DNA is TGTGCCAGCAGTTACGGAGGGTCTAATGAAAAACTGTTTTTT.

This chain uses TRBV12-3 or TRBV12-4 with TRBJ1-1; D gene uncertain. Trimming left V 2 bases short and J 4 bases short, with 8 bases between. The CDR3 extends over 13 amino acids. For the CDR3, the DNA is TGTGCCAGCAGTTTAATGGGGAGCACTGAAGCTTTCTTT. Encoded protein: CASSLMGSTEAFF.

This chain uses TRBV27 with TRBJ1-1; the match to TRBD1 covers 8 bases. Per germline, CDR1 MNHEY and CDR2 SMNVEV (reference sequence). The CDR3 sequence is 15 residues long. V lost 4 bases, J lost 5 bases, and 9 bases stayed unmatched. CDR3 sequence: CASSSRTGRNTEAFF. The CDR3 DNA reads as TGTGCCAGCAGTTCCAGGACAGGGAGAAATACTGAAGCTTTCTTT.

The CDR3 here is CASSYYNLGGGSEQYF. In DNA form, the CDR3 reads TGTGCCAGCAGCTACTATAATCTGGGCGGGGGAAGCGAGCAGTACTTC. The chain uses TRBV3-1 (or the pseudogene TRBV3-2) and TRBJ2-7, with 7 bases aligning to TRBD2. The CDR3 is 16 residues long. Germline CDR1 reads LGHDT; CDR2 reads YNNKEL (reference sequence). J lost 6 bases, V lost 5 bases, and 16 bases had no gene match.

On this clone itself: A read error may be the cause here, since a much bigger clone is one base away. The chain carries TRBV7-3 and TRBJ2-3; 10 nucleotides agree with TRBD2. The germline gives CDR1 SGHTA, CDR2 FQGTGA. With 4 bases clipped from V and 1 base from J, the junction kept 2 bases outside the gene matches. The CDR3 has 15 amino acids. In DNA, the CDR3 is TGTGCCAGCAGCTCTCTAGCGGGGGGCACAGATACGCAGTATTTT. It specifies CASSSLAGGTDTQYF.

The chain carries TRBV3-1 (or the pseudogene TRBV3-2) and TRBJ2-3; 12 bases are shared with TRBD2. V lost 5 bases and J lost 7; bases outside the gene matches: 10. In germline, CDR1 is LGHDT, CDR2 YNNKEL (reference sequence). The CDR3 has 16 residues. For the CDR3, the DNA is TGTGCCAGCAGCGACTCTAGCGGGGGGGCCTGGAATACGCAGTATTTT. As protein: CASSDSSGGAWNTQYF.

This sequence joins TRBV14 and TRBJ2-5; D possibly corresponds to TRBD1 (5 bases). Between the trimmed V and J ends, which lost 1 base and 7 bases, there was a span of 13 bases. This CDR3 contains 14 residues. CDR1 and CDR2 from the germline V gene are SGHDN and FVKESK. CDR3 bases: TGTGCCAGCAGCCAAGGGTTGGGGCGATGGACCCAGTACTTC. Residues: CASSQGLGRWTQYF.

The CDR3 DNA reads TGTGCCAGCAGTTACCGGGCGAACACCGGGGAGCTGTTTTTT. It yields the protein CASSYRANTGELFF. The rearrangement links TRBV6-2 or TRBV6-3 to TRBJ2-2; D ambiguous. Trimming left V 2 bases short and J 0 bases short, with 4 bases between. CDR3 length: 14 amino acids. CDR1 and CDR2 from the germline V gene are MNHEY and SVGEGT.

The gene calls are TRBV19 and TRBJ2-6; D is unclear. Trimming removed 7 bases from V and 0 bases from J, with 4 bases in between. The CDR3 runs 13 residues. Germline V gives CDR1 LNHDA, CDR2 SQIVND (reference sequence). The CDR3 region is CASKYSGANVLTF. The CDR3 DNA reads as TGTGCCAGTAAATACTCTGGGGCCAACGTCCTGACTTTC.

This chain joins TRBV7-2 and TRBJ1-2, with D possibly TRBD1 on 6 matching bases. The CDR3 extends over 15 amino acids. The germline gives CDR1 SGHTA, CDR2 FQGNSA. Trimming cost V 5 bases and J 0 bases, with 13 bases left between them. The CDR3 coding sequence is TGTGCCAGCAGCCTGAACAGGGTAGCTAACTATGGCTACACCTTC. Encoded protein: CASSLNRVANYGYTF.

CDR3 bases: TGTGCCAGCAGCATTATTATACAGGGGAGTTATAGCAATCAGCCCCAGCATTTT. Encoded protein: CASSIIIQGSYSNQPQHF. This sequence joins TRBV7-8 and TRBJ1-5; 7 positions match TRBD1. Germline V gene sequence: CDR1 SGHVS, CDR2 FQNEAQ. CDR3 length: 18 residues. The V and J ends lost 5 bases and 0 bases, in that order; junction bases with no gene match: 13.

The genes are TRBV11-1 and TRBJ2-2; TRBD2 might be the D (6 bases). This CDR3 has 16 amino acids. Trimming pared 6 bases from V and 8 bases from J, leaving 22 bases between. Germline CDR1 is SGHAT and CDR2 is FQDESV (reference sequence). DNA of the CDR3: TGTGCCAGCAGAAAAATAGCCCTTCGGGGGACTGGGGAGCTGTTTTTT. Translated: CASRKIALRGTGELFF.

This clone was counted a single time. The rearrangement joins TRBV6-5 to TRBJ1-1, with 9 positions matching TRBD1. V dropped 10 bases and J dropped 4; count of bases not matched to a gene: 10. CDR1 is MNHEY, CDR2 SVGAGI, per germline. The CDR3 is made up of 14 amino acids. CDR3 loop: CATHRGRGGTEAFF. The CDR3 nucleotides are TGTGCCACTCACAGGGGGCGAGGGGGCACTGAAGCTTTCTTT.

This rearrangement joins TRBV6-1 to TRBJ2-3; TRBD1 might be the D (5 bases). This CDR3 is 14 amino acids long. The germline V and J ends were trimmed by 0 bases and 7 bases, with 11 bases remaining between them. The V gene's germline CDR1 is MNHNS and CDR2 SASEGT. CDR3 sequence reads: CASSEAIGHYTQYF. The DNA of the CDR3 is TGTGCCAGCAGTGAAGCTATAGGACACTATACGCAGTATTTT.